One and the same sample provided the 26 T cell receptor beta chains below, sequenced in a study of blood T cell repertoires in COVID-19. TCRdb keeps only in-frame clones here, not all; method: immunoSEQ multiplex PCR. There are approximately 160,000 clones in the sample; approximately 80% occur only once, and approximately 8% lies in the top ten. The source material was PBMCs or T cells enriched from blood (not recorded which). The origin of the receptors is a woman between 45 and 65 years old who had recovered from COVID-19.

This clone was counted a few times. The CDR3 loop is CASGKNLGFEQYF. As DNA, the CDR3 is TGTGCCAGCGGAAAAAATCTCGGGTTCGAGCAGTACTTC. V gene TRBV6-5 combines with J gene TRBJ2-7, with D hard to call. Germline CDR1 reads MNHEY; CDR2 reads SVGAGI. The CDR3 is 13 residues long. With 8 bases removed from V and 6 bases from J, the gap between germline ends came to 17 bases.

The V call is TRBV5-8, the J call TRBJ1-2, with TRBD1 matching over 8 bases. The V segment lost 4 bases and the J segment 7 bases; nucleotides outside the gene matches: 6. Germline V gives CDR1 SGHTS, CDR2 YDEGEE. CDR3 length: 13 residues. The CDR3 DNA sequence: TGTGCCAGCAGCCTCCAGGGGGCTCGTGGCTACACCTTC. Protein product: CASSLQGARGYTF.

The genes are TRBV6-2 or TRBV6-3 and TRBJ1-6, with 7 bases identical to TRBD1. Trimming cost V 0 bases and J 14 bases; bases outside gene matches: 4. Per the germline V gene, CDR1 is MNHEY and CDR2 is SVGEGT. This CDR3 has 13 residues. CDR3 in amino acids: CASSYSRDSSLHF. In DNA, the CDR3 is TGTGCCAGCAGTTACTCGAGGGACAGCTCCCTCCACTTT.

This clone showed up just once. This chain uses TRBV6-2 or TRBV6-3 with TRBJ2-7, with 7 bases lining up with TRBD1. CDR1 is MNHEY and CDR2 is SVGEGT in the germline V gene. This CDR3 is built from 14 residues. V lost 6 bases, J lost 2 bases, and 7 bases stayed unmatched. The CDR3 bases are TGTGCCAGCAGCGCAATGACAGGGACCTACGAGCAGTACTTC. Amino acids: CASSAMTGTYEQYF.

The CDR3 nucleotides read TGCAGCGTAGCCCCGGGGAACACCGGGGAGCTGTTTTTT. Protein product: CSVAPGNTGELFF. This chain links TRBV29-1 with TRBJ2-2; D uncertain. The CDR3 totals 13 residues. Germline-derived CDR1 and CDR2 are SQVTM and ANQGSEA. The V gene lost 6 bases and the J gene lost 1 base, with 9 bases spanning the gap.

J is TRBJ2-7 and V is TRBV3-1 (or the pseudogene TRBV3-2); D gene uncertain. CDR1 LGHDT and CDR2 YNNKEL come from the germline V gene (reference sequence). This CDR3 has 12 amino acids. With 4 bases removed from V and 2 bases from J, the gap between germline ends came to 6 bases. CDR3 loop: CASSLDTYEQYF. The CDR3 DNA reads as TGTGCCAGCAGCCTCGACACCTACGAGCAGTACTTC.

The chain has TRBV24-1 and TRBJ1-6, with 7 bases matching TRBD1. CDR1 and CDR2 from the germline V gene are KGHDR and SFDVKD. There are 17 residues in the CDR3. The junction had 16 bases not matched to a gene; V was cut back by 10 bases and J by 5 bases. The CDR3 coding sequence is TGTGCCACACCCACTCTGAACGGACAGGACGATAATTCACCCCTCCACTTT. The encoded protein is CATPTLNGQDDNSPLHF.

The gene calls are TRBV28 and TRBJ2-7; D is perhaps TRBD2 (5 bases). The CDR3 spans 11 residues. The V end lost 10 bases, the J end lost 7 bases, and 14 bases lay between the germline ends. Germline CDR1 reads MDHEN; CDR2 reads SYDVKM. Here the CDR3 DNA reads TGTGCCACCGCTCGGCCGGGGGAGCAGTACTTC. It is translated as CATARPGEQYF.

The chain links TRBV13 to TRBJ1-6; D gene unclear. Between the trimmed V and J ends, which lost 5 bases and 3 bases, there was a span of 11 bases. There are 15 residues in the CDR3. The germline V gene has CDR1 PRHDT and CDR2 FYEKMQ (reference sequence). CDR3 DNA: TGTGCCAGCAGCACGTTCAGGAACTATAATTCACCCCTCCACTTT. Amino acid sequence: CASSTFRNYNSPLHF.

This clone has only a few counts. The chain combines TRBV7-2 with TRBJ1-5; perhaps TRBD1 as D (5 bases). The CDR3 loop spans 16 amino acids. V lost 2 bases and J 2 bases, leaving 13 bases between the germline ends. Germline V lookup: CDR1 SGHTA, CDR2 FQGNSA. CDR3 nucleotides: TGTGCCAGCAGCTTAAGTTCCGGGGGAGGCAATCAGCCCCAGCATTTT. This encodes CASSLSSGGGNQPQHF.

CDR3 nucleotide sequence: TGTGCCAGCAGATCACCGAGGGAGCGGAACACAGATACGCAGTATTTT. It codes for CASRSPRERNTDTQYF. The V gene is TRBV27, the J gene TRBJ2-3, with D perhaps matching TRBD2 (5 bases). Germline loops: CDR1 MNHEY, CDR2 SMNVEV (reference sequence). Trimming took 6 bases from V and 2 from J, leaving 18 bases between them. The CDR3 has 16 residues.

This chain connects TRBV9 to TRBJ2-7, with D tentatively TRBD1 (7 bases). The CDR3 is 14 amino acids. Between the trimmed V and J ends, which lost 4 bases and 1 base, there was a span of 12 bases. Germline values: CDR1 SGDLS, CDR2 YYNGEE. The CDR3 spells CASSPRGDSYEQYF. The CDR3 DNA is TGTGCCAGCAGCCCCAGGGGGGATTCCTACGAGCAGTACTTC.

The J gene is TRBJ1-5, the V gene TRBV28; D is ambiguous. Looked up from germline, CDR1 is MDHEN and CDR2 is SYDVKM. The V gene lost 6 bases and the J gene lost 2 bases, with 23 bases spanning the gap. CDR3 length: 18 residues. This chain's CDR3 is CASREFSRNRRGNQPQHF. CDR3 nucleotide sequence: TGTGCCAGCAGGGAGTTTAGTCGGAATCGTCGGGGCAATCAGCCCCAGCATTTT.

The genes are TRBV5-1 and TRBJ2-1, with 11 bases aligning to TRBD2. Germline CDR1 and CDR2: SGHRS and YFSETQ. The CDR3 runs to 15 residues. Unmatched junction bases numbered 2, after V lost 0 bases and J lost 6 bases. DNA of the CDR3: TGCGCCAGCAGCTTGGCAACTAGCGGGAGCAATGAGCAGTTCTTC. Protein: CASSLATSGSNEQFF.

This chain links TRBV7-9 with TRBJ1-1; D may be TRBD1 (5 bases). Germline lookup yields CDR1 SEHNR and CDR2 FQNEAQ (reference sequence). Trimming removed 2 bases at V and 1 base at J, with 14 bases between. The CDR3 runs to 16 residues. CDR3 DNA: TGTGCCAGCAGCTTATCGTCGGGGGTTGGGAACACTGAAGCTTTCTTT. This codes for CASSLSSGVGNTEAFF.

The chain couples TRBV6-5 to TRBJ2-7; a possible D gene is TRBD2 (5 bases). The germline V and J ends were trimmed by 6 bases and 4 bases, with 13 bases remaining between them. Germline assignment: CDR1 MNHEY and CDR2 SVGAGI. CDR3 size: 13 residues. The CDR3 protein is CASSDGLAYEQYF. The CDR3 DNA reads TGTGCCAGCAGCGACGGTCTAGCTTACGAGCAGTACTTC.

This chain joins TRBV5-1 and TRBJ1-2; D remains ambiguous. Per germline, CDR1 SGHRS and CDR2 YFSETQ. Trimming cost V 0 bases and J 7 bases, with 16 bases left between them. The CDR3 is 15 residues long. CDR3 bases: TGCGCCAGCAGCTTGGAGTCTCTGGGTCGGGGTGGCTACACCTTC. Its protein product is CASSLESLGRGGYTF. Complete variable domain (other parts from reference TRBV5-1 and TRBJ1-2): KAGVTQTPRYLIKTRGQQVTLSCSPISGHRSVSWYQQTPGQGLQFLFEYFSETQRNKGNFPGRFSGRQFSNSRSEMNVSTLELGDSALYLCASSLESLGRGGYTFGSGTRLTVV.

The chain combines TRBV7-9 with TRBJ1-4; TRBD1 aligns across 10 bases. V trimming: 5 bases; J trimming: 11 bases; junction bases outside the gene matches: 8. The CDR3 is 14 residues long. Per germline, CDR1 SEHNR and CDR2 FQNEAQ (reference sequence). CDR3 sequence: CASSDGTGVVKLFF. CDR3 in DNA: TGTGCCAGCAGCGATGGGACAGGGGTAGTTAAACTGTTTTTT.

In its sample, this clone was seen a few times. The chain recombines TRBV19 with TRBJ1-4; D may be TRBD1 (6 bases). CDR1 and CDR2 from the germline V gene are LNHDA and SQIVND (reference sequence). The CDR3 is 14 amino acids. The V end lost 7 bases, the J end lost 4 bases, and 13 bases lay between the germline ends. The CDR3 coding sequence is TGTGCCAGTACCACGCAGGGGAGTAATGAAAAACTGTTTTTT. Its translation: CASTTQGSNEKLFF.

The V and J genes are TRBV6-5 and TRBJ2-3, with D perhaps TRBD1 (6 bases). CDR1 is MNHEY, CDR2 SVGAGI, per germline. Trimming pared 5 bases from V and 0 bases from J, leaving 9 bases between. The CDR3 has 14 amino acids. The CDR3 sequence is CASSPGQSTDTQYF. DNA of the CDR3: TGTGCCAGCAGTCCTGGACAGAGCACAGATACGCAGTATTTT.

The CDR3 coding sequence is TGTGCCAGCAAGGGACTAGCTATTGCAGATACGCAGTATTTT. Translated: CASKGLAIADTQYF. V gene TRBV27 combines with J gene TRBJ2-3; TRBD2 matches 9 bases. The CDR3 covers 14 residues. The germline CDR1 and CDR2 sequences are MNHEY and SMNVEV (reference sequence). V lost 7 bases and J lost 4; bases outside the gene matches: 6.

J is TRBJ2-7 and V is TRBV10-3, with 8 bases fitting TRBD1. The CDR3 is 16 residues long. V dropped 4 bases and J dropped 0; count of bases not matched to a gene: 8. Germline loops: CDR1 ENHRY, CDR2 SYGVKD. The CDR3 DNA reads TGTGCCATCAGTGGGGGACAGGAGGGTGGCTCCTACGAGCAGTACTTC. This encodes CAISGGQEGGSYEQYF.

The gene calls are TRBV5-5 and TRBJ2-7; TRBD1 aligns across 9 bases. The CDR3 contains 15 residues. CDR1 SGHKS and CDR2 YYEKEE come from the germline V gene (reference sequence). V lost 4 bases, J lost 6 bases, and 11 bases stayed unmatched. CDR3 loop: CASSPGTGTLFEQYF. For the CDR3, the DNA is TGTGCCAGCAGCCCCGGGACAGGGACCCTCTTCGAGCAGTACTTC.

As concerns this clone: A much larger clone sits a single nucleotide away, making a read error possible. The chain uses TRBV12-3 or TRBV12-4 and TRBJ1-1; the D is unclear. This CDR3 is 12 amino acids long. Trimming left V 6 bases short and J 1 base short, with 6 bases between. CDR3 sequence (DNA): TGTGCCAGCAGCTTTAAGAACACTGAAGCTTTCTTT. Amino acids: CASSFKNTEAFF.

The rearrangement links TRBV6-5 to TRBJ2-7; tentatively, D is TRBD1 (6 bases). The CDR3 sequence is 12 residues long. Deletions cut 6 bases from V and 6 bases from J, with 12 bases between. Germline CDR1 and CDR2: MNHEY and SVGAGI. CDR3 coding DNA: TGTGCCAGCAGGCTACAGGGTTCCGAGCAGTACTTC. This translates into CASRLQGSEQYF.

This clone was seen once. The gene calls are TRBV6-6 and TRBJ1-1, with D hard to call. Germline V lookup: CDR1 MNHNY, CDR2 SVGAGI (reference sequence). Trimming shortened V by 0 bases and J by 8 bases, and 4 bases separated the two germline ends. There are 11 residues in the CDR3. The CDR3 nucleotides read TGTGCCAGCAGTTACTCCACAGAAGCTTTCTTT. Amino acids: CASSYSTEAFF.